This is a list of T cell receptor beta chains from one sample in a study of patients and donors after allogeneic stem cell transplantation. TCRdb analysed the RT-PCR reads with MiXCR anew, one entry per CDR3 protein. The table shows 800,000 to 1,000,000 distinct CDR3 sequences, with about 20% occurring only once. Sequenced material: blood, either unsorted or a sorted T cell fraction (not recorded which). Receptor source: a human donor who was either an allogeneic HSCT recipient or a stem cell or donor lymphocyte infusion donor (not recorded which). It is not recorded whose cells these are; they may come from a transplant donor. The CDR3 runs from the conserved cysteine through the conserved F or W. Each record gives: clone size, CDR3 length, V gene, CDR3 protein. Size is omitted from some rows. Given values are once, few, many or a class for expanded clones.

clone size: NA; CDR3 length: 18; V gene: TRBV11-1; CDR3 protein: CASSTPLPDRGANYGYTF
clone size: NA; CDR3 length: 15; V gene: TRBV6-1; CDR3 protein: CASSPPPRGVTEAFF
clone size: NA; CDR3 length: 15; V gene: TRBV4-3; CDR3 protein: CASSQDRGTGGTIYF
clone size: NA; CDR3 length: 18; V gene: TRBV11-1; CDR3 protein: CASSAAGTSGRPYNEQFF
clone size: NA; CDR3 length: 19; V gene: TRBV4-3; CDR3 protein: CASSQSGLAGGGIYNEQFF
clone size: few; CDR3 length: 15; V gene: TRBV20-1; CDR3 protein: CSALDRRGGTDTQYF
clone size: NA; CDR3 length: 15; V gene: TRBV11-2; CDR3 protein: CASRTGTGTGGELFF
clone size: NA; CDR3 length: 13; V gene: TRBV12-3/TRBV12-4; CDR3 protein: CASRRGSSDTQYF
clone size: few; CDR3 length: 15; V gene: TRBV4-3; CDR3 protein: CASSQVGRPYNEQFF
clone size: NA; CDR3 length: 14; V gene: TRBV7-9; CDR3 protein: CASSFAGTKETQYF
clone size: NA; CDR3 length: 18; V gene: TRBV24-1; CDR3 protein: CATGPRDRTFPGANVLTF
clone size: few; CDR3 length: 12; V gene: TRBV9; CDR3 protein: CASSGGYEKLFF
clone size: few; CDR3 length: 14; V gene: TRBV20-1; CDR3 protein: CSAKLRTVGETQYF
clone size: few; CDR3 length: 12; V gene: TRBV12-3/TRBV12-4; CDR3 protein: CASSWKGETQYF
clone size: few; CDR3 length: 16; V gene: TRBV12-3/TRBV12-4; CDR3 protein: CASSRRLAGRGETQYF
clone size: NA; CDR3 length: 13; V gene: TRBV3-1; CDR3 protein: CASSQVGDDGYTF
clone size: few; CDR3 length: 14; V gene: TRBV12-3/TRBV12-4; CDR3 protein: CASRRDRGYNEQFF
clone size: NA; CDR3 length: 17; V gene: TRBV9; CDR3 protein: CASTHPRLAGNTGELFF
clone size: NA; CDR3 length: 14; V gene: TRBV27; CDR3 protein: CASSLRQTQETQYF
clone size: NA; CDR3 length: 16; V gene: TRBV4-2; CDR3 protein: CASSQERSRGSNEQFF
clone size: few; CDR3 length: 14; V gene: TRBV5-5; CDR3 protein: CASSPTVGGETQYF
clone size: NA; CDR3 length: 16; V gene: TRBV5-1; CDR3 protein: CASSTGQANYNSPLHF
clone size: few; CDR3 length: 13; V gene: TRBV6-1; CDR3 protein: CASQLTENTEAFF
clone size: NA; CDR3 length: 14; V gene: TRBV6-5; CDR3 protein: CASSYSRAGYGYTF
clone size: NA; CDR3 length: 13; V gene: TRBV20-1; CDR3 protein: CSAPRSAKNIQYF
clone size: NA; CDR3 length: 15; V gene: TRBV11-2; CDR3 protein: CASSSPRRSAGELFF
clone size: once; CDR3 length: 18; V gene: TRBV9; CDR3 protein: CASSPRSGTRPSTDTQYF
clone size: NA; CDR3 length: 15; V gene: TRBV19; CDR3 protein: CASTSWGGSTDTQYF
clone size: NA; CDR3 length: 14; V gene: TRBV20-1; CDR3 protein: CSARSATEGSPLHF
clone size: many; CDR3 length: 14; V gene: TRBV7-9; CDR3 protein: CASSLAAGTTEAFF
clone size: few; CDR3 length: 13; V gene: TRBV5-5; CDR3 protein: CASSLEGANTIYF
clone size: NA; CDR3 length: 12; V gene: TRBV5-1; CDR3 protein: CASSFGNHEQYF
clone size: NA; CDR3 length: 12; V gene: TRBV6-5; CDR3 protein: CASSYSGGGYTF
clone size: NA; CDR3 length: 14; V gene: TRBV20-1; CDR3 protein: CSARWQGSNQPQHF
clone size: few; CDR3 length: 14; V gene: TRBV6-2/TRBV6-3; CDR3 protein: CASRIQGMRAEAFF
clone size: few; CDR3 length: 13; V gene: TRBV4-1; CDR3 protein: CASSQAKTDTQYF
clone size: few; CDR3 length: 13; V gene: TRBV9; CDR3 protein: CASSVDEGSPLHF
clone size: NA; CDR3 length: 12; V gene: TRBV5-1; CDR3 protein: CASSPKGQGATF
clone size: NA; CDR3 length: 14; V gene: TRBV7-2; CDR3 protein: CASKGGRMNTEAFF
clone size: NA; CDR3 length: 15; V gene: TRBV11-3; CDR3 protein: CASSPGLAVQETQYF
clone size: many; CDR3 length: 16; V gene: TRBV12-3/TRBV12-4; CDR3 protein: CASSLVGERSGYGYTF
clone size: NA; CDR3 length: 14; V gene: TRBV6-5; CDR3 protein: CASSYEDIRQPQHF
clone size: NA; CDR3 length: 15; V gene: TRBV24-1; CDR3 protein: CATSDPREGSGEAFF
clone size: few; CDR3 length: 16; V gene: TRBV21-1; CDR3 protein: CASTTDRGGFNEKLFF
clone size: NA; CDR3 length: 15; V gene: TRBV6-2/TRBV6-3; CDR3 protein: CASSYRGGRDTEAFF
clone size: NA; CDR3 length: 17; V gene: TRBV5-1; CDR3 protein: CASSLPSDPGSYNEQFF
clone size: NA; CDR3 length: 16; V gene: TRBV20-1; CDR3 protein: CSARTGLAGGGYTQYF
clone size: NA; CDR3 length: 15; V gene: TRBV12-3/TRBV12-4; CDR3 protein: CASSKDSYVGNTIYF
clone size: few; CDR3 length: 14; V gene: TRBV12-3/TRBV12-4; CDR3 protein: CASSLTGGRNIQYF
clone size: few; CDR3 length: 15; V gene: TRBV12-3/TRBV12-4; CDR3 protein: CASSSDRAKGSPLHF
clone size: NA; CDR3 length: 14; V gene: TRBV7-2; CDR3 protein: CASSSRQDSYEQYF
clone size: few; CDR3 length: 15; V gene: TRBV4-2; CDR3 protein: CASSQDAGGIYEQYF
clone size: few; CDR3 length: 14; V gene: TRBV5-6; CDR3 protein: CASSQGQRYQPQHF
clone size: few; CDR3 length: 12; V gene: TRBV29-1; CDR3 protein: CSAKQGPEKLFF
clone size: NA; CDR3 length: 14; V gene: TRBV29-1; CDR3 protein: CSVGAGVNTGELFF
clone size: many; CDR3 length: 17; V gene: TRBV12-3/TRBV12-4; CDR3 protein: CASSSSNFGLAEETQYF
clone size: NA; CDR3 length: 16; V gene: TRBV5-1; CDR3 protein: CASSSRLAGVSDTQYF
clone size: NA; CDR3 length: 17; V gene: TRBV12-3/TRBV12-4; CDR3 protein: CASSRIADSTFHYGYTF
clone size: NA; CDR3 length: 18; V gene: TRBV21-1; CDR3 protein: CASSPAGDPRASTDTQYF